What follows are 18 T cell receptor beta chains derived from one specimen sequenced in a study of beta chain features in type 1 diabetes. Investigators reverse transcribed all isolated RNA, so they sequenced expressed TCRB transcripts. TCRdb's table, derived via immunoSEQ multiplex PCR, lists solely in-frame clones and lacks some. In the table there are about 260,000 clones, more than 65% of which are singletons. The sample was naive CD4+ T cells from blood. These receptor sequences come from a man aged 25-45 years in good health.

The table lists this clone with a few counts. CDR3 DNA: TGTGCCTGGGCACCCTCCCACACCGGGGAGCTGTTTTTT. It translates to CAWAPSHTGELFF. The J gene is TRBJ2-2, the V gene TRBV30; D call uncertain. The CDR3 spans 13 residues. V shed 5 bases and J shed 3 bases, with 10 bases lying between them. The germline V gene encodes CDR1 GTSNPN and CDR2 SVGIG (reference sequence). Full variable domain (outside the CDR3, taken from reference TRBV30 and TRBJ2-2): SQTIHQWPATLVQPVGSPLSLECTVEGTSNPNLYWYRQAAGRGLQLLFYSVGIGQISSEVPQNLSASRPQDRQFILSSKKLLLSDSGFYLCAWAPSHTGELFFGEGSRLTVL.

The CDR3 sequence is CAWRPEGYPYGYTF. CDR3 nucleotide sequence: TGTGCCTGGAGACCCGAGGGTTACCCCTATGGCTACACCTTC. The gene calls are TRBV30 and TRBJ1-2; D is unclear. Deletions cut 3 bases from V and 4 bases from J, with 15 bases between. The CDR3 contains 14 residues. Germline CDR1 is GTSNPN and CDR2 is SVGIG (reference sequence).

The genes are TRBV7-9 and TRBJ2-7; possibly TRBD1 for D (6 bases). The ends were cut back, 6 bases at V and 1 base at J, with 16 bases in the middle. CDR3 size: 15 residues. CDR1 SEHNR and CDR2 FQNEAQ come from the germline V gene (reference sequence). CDR3 DNA: TGTGCCAGCAGTCTATTCCGGGACATGTCCTACGAGCAGTACTTC. Translation: CASSLFRDMSYEQYF.

About this clone: The sample has other DNA sequences that encode this CDR3 too. J is TRBJ1-2 and V is TRBV29-1; 9 nucleotides agree with TRBD1. The CDR3 contains 12 residues. Unmatched junction bases numbered 1, after V lost 6 bases and J lost 2 bases. CDR1 is SQVTM and CDR2 is ANQGSEA in the germline V gene. The CDR3 nucleotides are TGCAGCGTCGGGACAGGGAACTATGGCTACACCTTC. It yields the protein CSVGTGNYGYTF. Filled out from reference TRBV29-1 and TRBJ1-2, the complete variable domain reads SAVISQKPSRDICQRGTSLTIQCQVDSQVTMMFWYRQQPGQSLTLIATANQGSEATYESGFVIDKFPISRPNLTFSTLTVSNMSPEDSSIYLCSVGTGNYGYTFGSGTRLTVV.

The chain joins TRBV29-1 to TRBJ2-7; no clear D gene. The V gene's germline CDR1 is SQVTM and CDR2 ANQGSEA. The CDR3 is made up of 12 amino acids. V dropped 7 bases and J dropped 4 bases, with 14 bases sitting between them. In DNA form, the CDR3 reads TGCAGCGGGCAAACAATCGCTTACGAGCAGTACTTC. It encodes CSGQTIAYEQYF.

A few counts support this clone. Other DNA sequences in the same sample also yield this CDR3. The chain is built from TRBV29-1 and TRBJ2-2; D gene ambiguous. Germline values: CDR1 SQVTM, CDR2 ANQGSEA. The CDR3 contains 11 residues. Between the trimmed V and J ends, which lost 4 bases and 3 bases, there was a span of 3 bases. CDR3 amino acids: CSVGDTGELFF. Here the CDR3 DNA reads TGCAGCGTTGGGGACACCGGGGAGCTGTTTTTT.

Note on this clone: Within the sample, other DNA sequences also encode this same CDR3. The J gene is TRBJ2-5, the V gene TRBV18; no definite D call. Deletions cut 3 bases from V and 5 bases from J, with 7 bases between. Germline V gene lookup returns CDR1 KGHSH and CDR2 LQKENI. The CDR3 length is 12 residues. The chain's CDR3 is CASSPSGETQYF. CDR3 bases: TGTGCCAGCTCACCTTCCGGGGAGACCCAGTACTTC. The variable domain in full, completed from reference TRBV18 and TRBJ2-5, reads NAGVMQNPRHLVRRRGQEARLRCSPMKGHSHVYWYRQLPEEGLKFMVYLQKENIIDESGMPKERFSAEFPKEGPSILRIQQVVRGDSAAYFCASSPSGETQYFGPGTRLLVL.

The chain is built from TRBV7-2 and TRBJ2-3, with D perhaps TRBD2 (5 bases). The CDR3 covers 16 residues. V was cut by 4 bases and J by 0 bases, with 14 bases left in between. Per germline, CDR1 SGHTA and CDR2 FQGNSA. The CDR3 reads CASSSPLRGSTDTQYF. Written as DNA, the CDR3 is TGTGCCAGCAGCTCCCCCCTCCGGGGAAGCACAGATACGCAGTATTTT.

This chain links TRBV5-1 with TRBJ2-3; D is unclear. Looked up from germline, CDR1 is SGHRS and CDR2 is YFSETQ. Between the trimmed V and J ends, which lost 0 bases and 3 bases, there was a span of 8 bases. This CDR3 is 14 amino acids long. DNA for the CDR3: TGCGCCAGCAGCTTGGGAGCCGAGACAGATACGCAGTATTTT. Translating gives CASSLGAETDTQYF. Full variable domain (outside the CDR3, taken from reference TRBV5-1 and TRBJ2-3): KAGVTQTPRYLIKTRGQQVTLSCSPISGHRSVSWYQQTPGQGLQFLFEYFSETQRNKGNFPGRFSGRQFSNSRSEMNVSTLELGDSALYLCASSLGAETDTQYFGPGTRLTVL.

This clone was seen a few times. The genes are TRBV30 and TRBJ2-6; the D is unclear. Germline assignment: CDR1 GTSNPN and CDR2 SVGIG (reference sequence). The CDR3 loop spans 14 amino acids. Trimming pared 1 base from V and 10 bases from J, leaving 14 bases between. This CDR3 is CAWSGGPDQNVLTF. The CDR3 region has the DNA TGTGCCTGGAGTGGTGGACCGGACCAAAACGTCCTGACTTTC.

The chain joins TRBV7-6 to TRBJ2-1, with no clear D. V shed 3 bases and J shed 2 bases, with 20 bases lying between them. CDR1 is SGHVS and CDR2 is FNYEAQ in the germline V gene. This CDR3 spans 18 amino acids. This chain's CDR3 is CASSLPSEWGSTYNEQFF. The CDR3 DNA reads TGTGCCAGCAGCTTGCCGTCCGAGTGGGGAAGCACCTACAATGAGCAGTTCTTC.

The chain uses TRBV7-2 and TRBJ2-3; perhaps TRBD2 as D (6 bases). The CDR3 extends over 14 amino acids. CDR1 and CDR2 from the germline V gene are SGHTA and FQGNSA. V was pared by 5 bases and J by 2 bases, with 11 bases between. The DNA of the CDR3 is TGTGCCAGCAGCATAGGGACTGACACAGATACGCAGTATTTT. Protein sequence: CASSIGTDTDTQYF.

This clone was recorded only once. The V and J genes are TRBV5-1 and TRBJ1-3; D possibly corresponds to TRBD1 (6 bases). Trimming pared 5 bases from V and 4 bases from J, leaving 10 bases between. CDR1 is SGHRS and CDR2 is YFSETQ in the germline V gene. The CDR3 extends over 13 amino acids. CDR3 protein: CASRGTTGNTIYF. The CDR3 nucleotides read TGCGCCAGCAGAGGGACAACCGGAAACACCATATATTTT.

This clone was observed a few times. This chain uses TRBV5-4 with TRBJ2-3; 9 nucleotides line up with TRBD2. The germline CDR1 and CDR2 sequences are SGHNT and YYREEE (reference sequence). CDR3 size: 16 residues. The V gene end was trimmed by 3 bases and the J gene end by 0 bases; junction bases not matched to a gene: 5. The CDR3 sequence: CASSSRLADSTDTQYF. The DNA of the CDR3 is TGTGCCAGCAGCTCTCGACTAGCGGATAGCACAGATACGCAGTATTTT.

The rearrangement joins TRBV30 to TRBJ2-2; D not certain. CDR1 and CDR2 from the germline V gene are GTSNPN and SVGIG (reference sequence). This CDR3 is built from 12 residues. V shed 3 bases and J shed 6 bases, with 8 bases lying between them. CDR3 in DNA: TGTGCCTGGAGGGCGAAAGCCGGGGAGCTGTTTTTT. Its protein product is CAWRAKAGELFF.

J is TRBJ2-5 and V is TRBV7-9, with 8 bases fitting TRBD1. This CDR3 comprises 15 residues. Germline CDR1 and CDR2: SEHNR and FQNEAQ (reference sequence). The J segment lost 7 bases and the V segment lost 5 bases, leaving 12 bases of the junction unmatched. This CDR3 is CASSPLGQVGGTQYF. In nucleotides, the CDR3 is TGTGCCAGCAGCCCCCTGGGACAGGTCGGTGGGACCCAGTACTTC.

V usage is TRBV29-1 and J usage is TRBJ2-5; D remains unclear. Germline CDR1 SQVTM, CDR2 ANQGSEA. V lost 5 bases, J lost 5 bases, and 12 bases lay in between. CDR3 length: 12 residues. The CDR3 loop is CSVHELGETQYF. CDR3 DNA sequence: TGCAGCGTTCATGAGCTGGGGGAGACCCAGTACTTC.

In its sample, this clone was seen a few times. V and J are TRBV29-1 and TRBJ1-6; possibly TRBD1 for D (6 bases). The V end was cut by 6 bases, the J end by 8 bases, with 17 bases between. The CDR3 runs to 14 residues. Germline V gives CDR1 SQVTM, CDR2 ANQGSEA. As DNA, the CDR3 is TGCAGCGTGTCAGCCGGGACAACGGATTCACCCCTCCACTTT. Its translation: CSVSAGTTDSPLHF.